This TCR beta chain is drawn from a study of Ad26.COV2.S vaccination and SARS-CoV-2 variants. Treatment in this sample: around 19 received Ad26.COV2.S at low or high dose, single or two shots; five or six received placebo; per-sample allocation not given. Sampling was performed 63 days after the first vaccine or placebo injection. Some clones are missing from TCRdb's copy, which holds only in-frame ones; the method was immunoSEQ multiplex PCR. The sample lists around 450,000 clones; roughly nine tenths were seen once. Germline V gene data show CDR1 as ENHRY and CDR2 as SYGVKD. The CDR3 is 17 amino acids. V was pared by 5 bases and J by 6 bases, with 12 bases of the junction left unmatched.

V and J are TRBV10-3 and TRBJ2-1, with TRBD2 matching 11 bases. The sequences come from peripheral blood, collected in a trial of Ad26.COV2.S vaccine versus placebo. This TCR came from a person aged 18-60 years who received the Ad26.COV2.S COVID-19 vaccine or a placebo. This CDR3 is CAISLPLLAGGLNEQFF. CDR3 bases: TGTGCCATCAGTCTCCCACTCCTAGCGGGAGGCCTCAATGAGCAGTTCTTC.